This T cell receptor beta chain is drawn from a study of CD8+ T cells in alopecia areata. Study-level points and caveats: Many expanded lesional clones remained in scalp and blood on tofacitinib. Compared with normal scalp, lesional scalp had higher clonality and more expanded CD8+ clones.

With regard to this clone: The antigen is not known.

V shed 1 base, J shed 2 bases, and the junction held 9 bases outside the gene matches. The CDR3 totals 16 residues. Germline assignment: CDR1 SGHRS and CDR2 YFSETQ. The treatment: oral pan-JAK inhibitor, 5-10 mg twice daily. CD4+ and CD8+ T cells were sorted from PBMCs stained for CD3, CD4 and CD8. Sequencing relied on a cDNA template that was reverse transcribed from extracted RNA. Data came from immunoSEQ multiplex PCR; TCRdb stores just in-frame clones and leaves some out. This sample has about 190,000 clones, with 50% to 60% found just once. The gene calls are TRBV5-1 and TRBJ2-7; 7 positions match TRBD1. This clonotype was sampled from a human donor with alopecia areata. Sequences were derived from CD4+ T cells sorted from blood, sampled at week 4, from a patient treated with tofacitinib. The CDR3 DNA reads as TGCGCCAGCAGCTTGTCGGGACAGCAGACTACCTACGAGCAGTACTTC. Its protein is CASSLSGQQTTYEQYF. Using reference TRBV5-1 and TRBJ2-7 for the parts outside the CDR3, the full variable domain is KAGVTQTPRYLIKTRGQQVTLSCSPISGHRSVSWYQQTPGQGLQFLFEYFSETQRNKGNFPGRFSGRQFSNSRSEMNVSTLELGDSALYLCASSLSGQQTTYEQYFGPGTRLTVT.